A single T cell receptor (beta chain) is shown here with its context. Trimming cost V 1 base and J 0 bases, with 12 bases left between them. This CDR3 has 17 residues. In germline, CDR1 is MGHDK, CDR2 SYGVNS. The source of the sample is a study of control samples from healthy donors and cancer patients. The table came from immunoSEQ multiplex PCR; TCRdb's copy has only in-frame clones and leaves some out. The sample contains some 96,000 clones, just over 90% of which appear only once. This clonotype was obtained from a man aged 18 to 30 in good health. The sample was blood. V is TRBV25-1 and J is TRBJ1-4; a possible D gene is TRBD1 (5 bases). The CDR3 DNA is TGTGCCAGCAGTGAATGGGGGATATCGACAACTAATGAAAAACTGTTTTTT. This translates into CASSEWGISTTNEKLFF.